One T cell receptor beta chain is described in this entry. The antigen is undetermined. The data derive from a study of vaccination and CD4 T cells after COVID-19. Study information: Overlapping spike peptides served as the stimulus for the cells. These peptides came from SARS-CoV-2 and from the common cold coronaviruses HCoV-NL63, HCoV-OC43 and HCoV-229E. Notes on the study in general: The median proportion of reactive clones detected only post-vaccination in convalescent patients was 85% to 90%.

At the Johns Hopkins FTIC core, DNA taken from cultured CD4+ T cells was sequenced by way of the Oncomine TCR Beta short-read assay. TCRdb ran MiXCR on the PCR reads and lists one entry per CDR3 protein. This table holds 15,000 to 20,000 distinct CDR3 sequences, around 50% found once. V dropped 5 bases and J dropped 10 bases, with 23 bases sitting between them. The length of the CDR3 is 15 residues. Treatment defined: roughly ten-day PBMC culture with coronavirus spike peptide pools or control peptides (ViraFEST assay). The V and J genes are TRBV12-3 or TRBV12-4 and TRBJ1-1; the D is unclear. This TCR derives from a human donor who had recovered from COVID-19. The sample consisted of CD4+ T cells from blood, cultured in vitro. The CDR3 spells CASSLTGFPGVRAFF. Written as DNA, the CDR3 is TGTGCCAGCAGTCTTACGGGATTTCCTGGGGTTCGAGCTTTCTTT.